This T cell receptor (beta chain) was profiled in a study of T cells after yellow fever vaccination. Study summary: For low cell numbers, libraries were made with SMART-Seq v4 Ultra Low Input. Overall study findings and caveats: Most primary-vaccination clones recurred post-booster (just under 98% CD4, 88% CD8).

This CDR3 is 13 amino acids long. V lost 1 base and J 7 bases, leaving 8 bases between the germline ends. TCR cDNA was made by 5'RACE template switching, adding a universal primer site and UMIs. Via MiXCR, TCRdb re-called the 5' RACE reads, giving one row per CDR3 protein. The table has 450,000 to 550,000 distinct CDR3 sequences, about a fifth seen once. A few counts support this clonotype. Its target is unknown. Specimen: PBMCs, collected less than 25 days after the first yellow fever vaccination. The sequence was collected from a man younger than 30 who received the YFV17D yellow fever vaccine. The chain combines TRBV12-3 or TRBV12-4 with TRBJ1-5; D gene ambiguous. DNA of the CDR3: TGTGCCAGCAGTTTAGAACACCCCCAGCCCCAGCATTTT. Residues: CASSLEHPQPQHF.